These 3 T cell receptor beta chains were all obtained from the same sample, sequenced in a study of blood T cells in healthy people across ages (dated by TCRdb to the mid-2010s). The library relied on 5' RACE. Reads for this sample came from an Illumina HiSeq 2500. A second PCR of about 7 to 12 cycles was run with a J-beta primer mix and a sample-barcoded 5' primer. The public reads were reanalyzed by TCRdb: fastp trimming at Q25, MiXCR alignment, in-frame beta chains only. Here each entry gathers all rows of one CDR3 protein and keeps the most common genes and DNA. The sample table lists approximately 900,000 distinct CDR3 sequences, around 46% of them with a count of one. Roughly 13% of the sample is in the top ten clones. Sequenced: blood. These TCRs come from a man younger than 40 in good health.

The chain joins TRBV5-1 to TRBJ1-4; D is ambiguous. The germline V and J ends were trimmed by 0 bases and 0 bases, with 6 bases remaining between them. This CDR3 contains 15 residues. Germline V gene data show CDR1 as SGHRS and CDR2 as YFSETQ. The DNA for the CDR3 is TGCGCCAGCAGCTTGGAGCCTTCAACTAATGAAAAACTGTTTTTT. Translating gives CASSLEPSTNEKLFF.

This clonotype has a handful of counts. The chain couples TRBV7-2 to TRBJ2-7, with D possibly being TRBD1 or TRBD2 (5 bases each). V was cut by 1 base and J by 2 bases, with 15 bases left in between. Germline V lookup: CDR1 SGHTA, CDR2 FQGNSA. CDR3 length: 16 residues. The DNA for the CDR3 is TGTGCCAGCAGCTTAGTATGGCAGGGAGACACCTACGAGCAGTACTTC. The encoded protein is CASSLVWQGDTYEQYF.

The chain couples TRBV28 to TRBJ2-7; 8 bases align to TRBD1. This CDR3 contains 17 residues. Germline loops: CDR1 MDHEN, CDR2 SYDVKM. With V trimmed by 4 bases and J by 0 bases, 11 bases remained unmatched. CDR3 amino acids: CASSSKLSTGASYEQYF. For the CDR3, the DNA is TGTGCCAGCAGTTCTAAACTTTCGACAGGGGCCTCCTACGAGCAGTACTTC.